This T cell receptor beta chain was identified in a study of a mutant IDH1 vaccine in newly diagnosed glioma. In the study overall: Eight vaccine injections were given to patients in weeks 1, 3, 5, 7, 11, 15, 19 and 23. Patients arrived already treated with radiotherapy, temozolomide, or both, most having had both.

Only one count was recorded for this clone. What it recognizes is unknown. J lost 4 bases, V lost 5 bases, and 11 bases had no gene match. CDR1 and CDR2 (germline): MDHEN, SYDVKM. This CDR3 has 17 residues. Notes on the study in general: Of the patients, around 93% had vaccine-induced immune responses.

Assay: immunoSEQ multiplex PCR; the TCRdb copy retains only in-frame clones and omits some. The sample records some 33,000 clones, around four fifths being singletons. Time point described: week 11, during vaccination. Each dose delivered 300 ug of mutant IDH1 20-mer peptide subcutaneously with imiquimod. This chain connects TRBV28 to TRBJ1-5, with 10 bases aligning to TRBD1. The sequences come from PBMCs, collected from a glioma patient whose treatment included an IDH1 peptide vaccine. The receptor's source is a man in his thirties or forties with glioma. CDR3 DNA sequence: TGTGCCAGCAGTCGACCCGGGACAGGGGTCGGTAATCAGCCCCAGCATTTT. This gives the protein CASSRPGTGVGNQPQHF.